The sequence of this T cell receptor beta chain was determined in a study of neurological immune-mediated disorders. Study results and limitations: The greatest TCR clonal expansion appeared in HTLV-1-associated myelopathy and the smallest, falling below healthy controls, in multiple sclerosis.

The time point: longitudinal time-point 1 (baseline). The cDNA was produced through 5'RACE with 10-nucleotide random UMIs. TCRdb independently ran MiXCR on the 5' RACE reads; one entry per CDR3 protein. The table includes approximately 70,000 distinct CDR3 sequences, roughly 10% detected once. The CDR3 is made up of 19 amino acids. Germline V gene lookup returns CDR1 MDHEN and CDR2 SYDVKM. J was trimmed by 0 bases and V by 2 bases; bases with no gene match: 13. This clonotype has at least ten counts. Its antigen is not identified. This chain connects TRBV28 to TRBJ2-7, with TRBD1 matching 10 bases. Sequencing input: PBMCs. This TCR was sampled from a man aged 30-40 years in good health. In DNA, the CDR3 is TGTGCCAGCAGTTTACCGCCGGGACAGGGGACTGCGAGCTCCTACGAGCAGTACTTC. Its protein is CASSLPPGQGTASSYEQYF.